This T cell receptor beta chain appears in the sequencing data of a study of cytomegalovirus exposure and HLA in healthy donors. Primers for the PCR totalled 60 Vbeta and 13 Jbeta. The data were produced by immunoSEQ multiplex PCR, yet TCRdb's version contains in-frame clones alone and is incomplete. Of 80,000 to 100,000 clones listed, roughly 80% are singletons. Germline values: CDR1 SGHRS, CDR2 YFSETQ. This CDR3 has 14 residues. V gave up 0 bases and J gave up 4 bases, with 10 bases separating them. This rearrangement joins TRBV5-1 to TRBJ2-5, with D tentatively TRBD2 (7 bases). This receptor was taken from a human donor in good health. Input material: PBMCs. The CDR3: CASSLVRGRETQYF. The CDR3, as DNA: TGCGCCAGCAGCTTGGTGCGGGGGCGAGAGACCCAGTACTTC.